The source of this T cell receptor beta chain is a study of siplizumab effects on memory and regulatory T cells. Study-level results: Neither a naive nor a memory phenotype was assignable to roughly 75-97% of proliferating CD4+ or CD8+ clones.

The data were produced by immunoSEQ multiplex PCR, yet TCRdb's version contains in-frame clones alone and is incomplete. The sample lists about 100,000 clones, around 90% seen once, with around 0.73% in the top ten. The trim removed 4 bases at V and 9 bases at J, leaving 10 bases unmatched. The CDR3 has 16 amino acids. CDR1 LNHNV and CDR2 YYDKDF come from the germline V gene (reference sequence). In the case of this clone: What it binds is not known.

Sequenced sample: Tregs sorted from blood. The chain combines TRBV15 with TRBJ2-1; TRBD2 aligns across 12 bases. This receptor was identified in a human donor in good health. The CDR3 protein is CATSKRGASGRGEQFF. As DNA, the CDR3 is TGTGCCACCAGCAAAAGGGGGGCTAGCGGGAGGGGTGAGCAGTTCTTC.